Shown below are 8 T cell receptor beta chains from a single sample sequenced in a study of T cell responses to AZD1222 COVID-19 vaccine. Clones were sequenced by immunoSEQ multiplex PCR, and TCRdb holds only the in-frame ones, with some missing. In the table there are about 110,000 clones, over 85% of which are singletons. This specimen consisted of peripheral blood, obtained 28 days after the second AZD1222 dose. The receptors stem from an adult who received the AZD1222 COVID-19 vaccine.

The chain's CDR3 is CASSPQGASANEKLFF. The DNA for the CDR3 is TGTGCCAGCAGTCCACAGGGGGCTTCGGCTAATGAAAAACTGTTTTTT. The chain links TRBV7-9 to TRBJ1-4, with 9 nucleotides matching TRBD1. Germline assignment: CDR1 SEHNR and CDR2 FQNEAQ (reference sequence). The CDR3 covers 16 residues. With V trimmed by 6 bases and J by 3 bases, 8 bases remained unmatched.

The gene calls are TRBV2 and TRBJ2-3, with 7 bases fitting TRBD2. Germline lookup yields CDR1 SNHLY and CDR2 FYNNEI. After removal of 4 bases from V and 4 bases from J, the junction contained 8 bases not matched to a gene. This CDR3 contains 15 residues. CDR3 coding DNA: TGTGCCAGCAGTGTCCTAGCGGCCCCCCCAGATACGCAGTATTTT. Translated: CASSVLAAPPDTQYF.

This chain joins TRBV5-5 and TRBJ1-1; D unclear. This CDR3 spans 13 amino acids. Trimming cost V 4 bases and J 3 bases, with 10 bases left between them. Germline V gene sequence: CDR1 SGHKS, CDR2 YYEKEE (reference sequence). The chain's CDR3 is CASSLAKDTEAFF. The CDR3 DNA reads TGTGCCAGCAGCCTGGCAAAGGACACTGAAGCTTTCTTT.

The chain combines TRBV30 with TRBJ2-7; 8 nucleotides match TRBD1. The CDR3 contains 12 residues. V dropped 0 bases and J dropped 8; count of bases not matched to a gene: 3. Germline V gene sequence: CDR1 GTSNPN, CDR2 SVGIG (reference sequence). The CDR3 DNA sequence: TGTGCCTGGAGTGTAATCAGGGGGCAGCAGTACTTC. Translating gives CAWSVIRGQQYF.

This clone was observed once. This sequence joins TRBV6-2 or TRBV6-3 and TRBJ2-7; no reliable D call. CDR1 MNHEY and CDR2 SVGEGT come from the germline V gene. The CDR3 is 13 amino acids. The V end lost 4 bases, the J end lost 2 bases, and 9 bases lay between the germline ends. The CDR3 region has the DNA TGTGCCAGCAGTTCCCCTGATGCCTACGAGCAGTACTTC. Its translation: CASSSPDAYEQYF.

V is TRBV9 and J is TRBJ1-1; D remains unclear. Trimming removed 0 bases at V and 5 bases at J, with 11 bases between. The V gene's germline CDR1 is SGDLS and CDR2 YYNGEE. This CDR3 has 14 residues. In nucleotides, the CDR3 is TGTGCCAGCAGCGTAGTGGCATCGTATACTGAAGCTTTCTTT. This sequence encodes CASSVVASYTEAFF.

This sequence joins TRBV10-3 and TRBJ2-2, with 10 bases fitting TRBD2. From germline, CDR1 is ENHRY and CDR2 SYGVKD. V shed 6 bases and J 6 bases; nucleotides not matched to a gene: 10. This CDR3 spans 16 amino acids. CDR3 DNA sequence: TGTGCCATCAGCCAAAATAGCGGGGGGTTCCCCGGGGAGCTGTTTTTT. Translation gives CAISQNSGGFPGELFF.

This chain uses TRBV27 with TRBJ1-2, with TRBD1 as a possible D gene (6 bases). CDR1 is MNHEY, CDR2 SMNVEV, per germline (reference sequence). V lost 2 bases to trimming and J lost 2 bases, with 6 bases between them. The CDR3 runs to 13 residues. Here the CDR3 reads CASSLGQNYGYTF. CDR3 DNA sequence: TGTGCCAGCAGTTTAGGACAGAACTATGGCTACACCTTC.